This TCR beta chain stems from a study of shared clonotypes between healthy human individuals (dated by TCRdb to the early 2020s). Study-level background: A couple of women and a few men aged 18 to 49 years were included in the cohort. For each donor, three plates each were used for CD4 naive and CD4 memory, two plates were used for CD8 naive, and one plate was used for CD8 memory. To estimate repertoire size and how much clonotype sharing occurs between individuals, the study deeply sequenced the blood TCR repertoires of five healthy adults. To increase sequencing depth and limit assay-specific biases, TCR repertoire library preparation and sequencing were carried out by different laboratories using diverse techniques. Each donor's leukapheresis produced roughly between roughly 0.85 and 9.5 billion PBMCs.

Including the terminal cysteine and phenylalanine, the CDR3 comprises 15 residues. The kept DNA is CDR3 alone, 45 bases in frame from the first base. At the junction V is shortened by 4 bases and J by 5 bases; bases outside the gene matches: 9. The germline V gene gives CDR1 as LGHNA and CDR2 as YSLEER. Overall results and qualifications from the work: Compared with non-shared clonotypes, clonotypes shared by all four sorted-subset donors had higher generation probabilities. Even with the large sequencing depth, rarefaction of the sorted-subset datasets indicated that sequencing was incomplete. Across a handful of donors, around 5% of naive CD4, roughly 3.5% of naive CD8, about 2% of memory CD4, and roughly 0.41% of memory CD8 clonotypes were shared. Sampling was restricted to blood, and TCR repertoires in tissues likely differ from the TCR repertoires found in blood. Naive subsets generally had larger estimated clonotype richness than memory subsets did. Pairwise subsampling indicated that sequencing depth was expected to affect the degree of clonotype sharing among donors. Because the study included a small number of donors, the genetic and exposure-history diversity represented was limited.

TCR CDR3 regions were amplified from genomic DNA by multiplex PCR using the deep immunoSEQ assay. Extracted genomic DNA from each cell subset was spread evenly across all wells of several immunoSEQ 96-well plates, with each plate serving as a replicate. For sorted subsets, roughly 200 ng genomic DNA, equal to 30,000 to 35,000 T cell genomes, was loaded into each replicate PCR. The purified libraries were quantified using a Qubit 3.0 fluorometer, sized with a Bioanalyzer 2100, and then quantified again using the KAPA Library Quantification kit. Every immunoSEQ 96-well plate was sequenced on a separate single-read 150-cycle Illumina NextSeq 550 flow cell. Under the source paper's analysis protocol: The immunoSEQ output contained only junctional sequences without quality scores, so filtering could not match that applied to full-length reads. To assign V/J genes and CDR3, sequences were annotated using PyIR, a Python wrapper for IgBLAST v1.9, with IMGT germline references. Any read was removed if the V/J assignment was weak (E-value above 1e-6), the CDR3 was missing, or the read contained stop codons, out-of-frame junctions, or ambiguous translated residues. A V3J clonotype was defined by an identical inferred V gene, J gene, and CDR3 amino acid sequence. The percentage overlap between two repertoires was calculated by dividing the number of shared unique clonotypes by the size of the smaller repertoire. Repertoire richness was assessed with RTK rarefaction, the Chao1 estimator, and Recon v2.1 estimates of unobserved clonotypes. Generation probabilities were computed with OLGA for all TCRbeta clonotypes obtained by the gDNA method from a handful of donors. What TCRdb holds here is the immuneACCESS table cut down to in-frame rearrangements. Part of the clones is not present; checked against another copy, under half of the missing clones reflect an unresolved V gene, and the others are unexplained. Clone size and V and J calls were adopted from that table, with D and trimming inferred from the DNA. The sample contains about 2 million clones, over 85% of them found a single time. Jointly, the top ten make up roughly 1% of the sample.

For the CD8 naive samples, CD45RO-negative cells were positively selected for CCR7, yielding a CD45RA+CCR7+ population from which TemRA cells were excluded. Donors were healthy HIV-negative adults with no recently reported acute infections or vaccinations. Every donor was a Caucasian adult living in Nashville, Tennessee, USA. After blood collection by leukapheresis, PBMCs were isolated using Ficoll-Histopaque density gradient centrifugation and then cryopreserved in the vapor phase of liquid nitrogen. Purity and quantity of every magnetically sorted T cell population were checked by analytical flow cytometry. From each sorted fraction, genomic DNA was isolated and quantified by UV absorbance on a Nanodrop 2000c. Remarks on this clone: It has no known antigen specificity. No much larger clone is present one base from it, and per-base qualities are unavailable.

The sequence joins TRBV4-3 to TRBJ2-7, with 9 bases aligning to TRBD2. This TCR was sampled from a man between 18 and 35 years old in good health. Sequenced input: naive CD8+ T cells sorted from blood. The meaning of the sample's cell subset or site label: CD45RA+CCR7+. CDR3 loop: CASSRLAAYQDEQYF. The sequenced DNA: TGCGCCAGCAGCCGACTAGCGGCCTACCAGGACGAGCAGTACTTC.